These 29 T cell receptor beta chains came from one sample sequenced in a study of T cells in Graves' hyperthyroidism and ophthalmopathy. Amplified TCR beta CDR3 regions derived from RNA transcripts. The TCR CDR3 was amplified in a first-round RT-PCR using the HTBI primer set. Via MiXCR, TCRdb re-called the multiplex PCR reads, giving one row per CDR3 protein. The sample records over 250,000 distinct CDR3 sequences, about 25% being singletons. Sequencing input: blood. The receptors derive from a man between 35 and 55 years old with Graves' hyperthyroidism that later progressed to Graves' ophthalmopathy.

V is TRBV4-1 and J is TRBJ2-7; D gene unclear. Trimming pared 1 base from V and 2 bases from J, leaving 9 bases between. From germline, CDR1 is MGHRA and CDR2 YSYEKL. CDR3 length equals 14 residues. CDR3 region: CASSQGKGPYEQYF. The CDR3, as DNA: TGCGCCAGCAGCCAAGGCAAGGGTCCCTACGAGCAGTACTTC.

V gene TRBV24-1 combines with J gene TRBJ1-3; D is unresolved. The CDR3 contains 14 residues. V lost 6 bases to trimming and J lost 0 bases, with 8 bases between them. In germline, CDR1 is KGHDR, CDR2 SFDVKD. This CDR3 is CATSREASGNTIYF. The CDR3 DNA reads as TGTGCCACCAGTAGGGAGGCCTCTGGAAACACCATATATTTT.

This clonotype was observed many times. J is TRBJ2-2 and V is TRBV10-2; 9 bases are shared with TRBD2. V lost 6 bases to trimming and J lost 2 bases; unmatched junction nucleotides: 10. Germline V gene lookup returns CDR1 WSHSY and CDR2 SAAADI. CDR3 length: 17 residues. CDR3 protein: CASRGGLANPNTGELFF. The CDR3 bases are TGCGCCAGCAGGGGAGGACTAGCGAACCCTAACACCGGGGAGCTGTTTTTT.

Ten or more counts support this clonotype. V usage is TRBV10-3 and J usage is TRBJ2-5; 10 nucleotides agree with TRBD2. The length of the CDR3 is 17 residues. CDR1 ENHRY and CDR2 SYGVKD come from the germline V gene. Trimming removed 5 bases from V and 1 base from J; junction bases left unmatched: 10. CDR3 sequence reads: CAISLGRLAGTQETQYF. The DNA for the CDR3 is TGTGCCATCAGTTTGGGGAGACTAGCGGGTACCCAAGAGACCCAGTACTTC.

Ten or more counts support this clonotype. V gene TRBV12-3 or TRBV12-4 combines with J gene TRBJ1-2; D unresolved. The CDR3 loop spans 13 amino acids. Deletions cut 10 bases from V and 4 bases from J, with 16 bases between. CDR3 amino acids: CATTESGLYGYTF. CDR3 nucleotide sequence: TGTGCCACCACCGAATCAGGCCTCTATGGCTACACCTTC.

This clonotype has ten or more counts. The rearrangement joins TRBV7-3 to TRBJ2-5; 9 bases agree with TRBD1. The trim removed 5 bases at V and 4 bases at J, leaving 5 bases unmatched. Germline-derived CDR1 and CDR2 are SGHTA and FQGTGA. The CDR3 is 14 amino acids. The CDR3 DNA sequence: TGTGCCAGCAGCATAGGGACAGGGACAGAGACCCAGTACTTC. Its translation is CASSIGTGTETQYF.

The table lists this clonotype with many counts. V usage is TRBV12-5 and J usage is TRBJ2-3; D is undetermined. With 3 bases removed from V and 6 bases from J, the gap between germline ends came to 13 bases. Germline CDR1 LGHNT, CDR2 FRNRAP. This CDR3 spans 14 amino acids. The CDR3 DNA reads as TGTGCTAGTGGTTTACACCTAACAACTGATACGCAGTATTTT. It translates to CASGLHLTTDTQYF.

This clonotype was detected ten times or more. The chain carries TRBV18 and TRBJ1-1; D is undetermined. Germline V gene sequence: CDR1 KGHSH, CDR2 LQKENI. V lost 3 bases to trimming and J lost 6 bases, with 14 bases between them. This CDR3 region has 14 residues. In nucleotides, the CDR3 is TGTGCCAGCTCACCCGGGAGGGTAACTGCTGAAGCTTTCTTT. It encodes CASSPGRVTAEAFF. Full variable domain (missing parts from reference TRBV18 and TRBJ1-1): NAGVMQNPRHLVRRRGQEARLRCSPMKGHSHVYWYRQLPEEGLKFMVYLQKENIIDESGMPKERFSAEFPKEGPSILRIQQVVRGDSAAYFCASSPGRVTAEAFFGQGTRLTVV.

The V and J genes are TRBV6-1 and TRBJ2-5, with 7 bases identical to TRBD1. The CDR3 loop spans 14 amino acids. V was clipped by 6 bases and J by 5 bases; unmatched bases: 9. The germline V gene has CDR1 MNHNS and CDR2 SASEGT. The DNA for the CDR3 is TGTGCCAGCAGGCCAGGGGGACCCATGGAGACCCAGTACTTC. Its protein is CASRPGGPMETQYF.

The rearrangement joins TRBV28 to TRBJ2-2; possibly TRBD2 for D (5 bases). CDR1 is MDHEN and CDR2 is SYDVKM in the germline V gene. Trimming removed 10 bases at V and 2 bases at J, with 14 bases between. The CDR3 length is 14 residues. The CDR3 coding sequence is TGTGCCACCAGGCGGGCAGGCAACACCGGGGAGCTGTTTTTT. Translating it yields CATRRAGNTGELFF.

This clonotype was detected ten times or more. The chain combines TRBV19 with TRBJ1-2, with 8 bases aligning to TRBD1. Germline CDR1 LNHDA, CDR2 SQIVND (reference sequence). The V segment lost 6 bases and the J segment 0 bases; nucleotides outside the gene matches: 9. The CDR3 totals 16 residues. CDR3 in amino acids: CASSPDRGRANYGYTF. In DNA, the CDR3 is TGTGCCAGTAGCCCCGACAGGGGAAGAGCTAACTATGGCTACACCTTC.

The sample holds many counts of this clonotype. This chain joins TRBV7-9 and TRBJ1-2; D remains ambiguous. CDR1 and CDR2 from the germline V gene are SEHNR and FQNEAQ (reference sequence). The CDR3 runs to 11 residues. Trimming stripped 4 bases from V and 6 bases from J, with 6 bases between. The CDR3 is CASSSGHGYTF. The CDR3 nucleotides are TGTGCCAGCAGCTCCGGGCATGGCTACACCTTC.

This clonotype has at least ten counts. This rearrangement joins TRBV6-5 to TRBJ2-7; TRBD2 matches at 14 bases. V gave up 0 bases and J gave up 0 bases; unmatched junction bases: 4. Per germline, CDR1 MNHEY and CDR2 SVGAGI. The length of the CDR3 is 18 residues. The CDR3 region is CASSYSGTSGRHSYEQYF. Written as DNA, the CDR3 is TGTGCCAGCAGTTACTCGGGGACTAGCGGGAGACACTCCTACGAGCAGTACTTC.

This clonotype has a count of ten or more. The V and J genes are TRBV19 and TRBJ2-7; 8 bases agree with TRBD2. The CDR3 length is 15 residues. In germline, CDR1 is LNHDA, CDR2 SQIVND (reference sequence). J lost 5 bases, V lost 7 bases, and 13 bases had no gene match. The CDR3 DNA reads TGTGCCAGTACCCACAATGGGGTAGCGGGAAACGAGCAGTACTTC. It codes for CASTHNGVAGNEQYF.

This clonotype showed up many times. This chain uses TRBV29-1 with TRBJ2-4; a weak D match, TRBD2 (6 bases). The CDR3 extends over 14 amino acids. Germline V gene sequence: CDR1 SQVTM, CDR2 ANQGSEA. Trimming cost V 3 bases and J 6 bases, with 15 bases left between them. The CDR3 sequence is CSVERDGTSNIQYF. The CDR3 DNA reads as TGCAGCGTTGAGCGGGACGGGACGTCAAACATTCAGTACTTC.

The V call is TRBV20-1, the J call TRBJ2-7; 11 bases agree with TRBD2. Germline V gene sequence: CDR1 DFQATT, CDR2 SNEGSKA (reference sequence). This CDR3 region has 13 residues. Trimming at V came to 8 bases and at J to 2 bases, leaving 5 bases not matched to a gene. CDR3 loop: CSQSTSGTYEQYF. In DNA, the CDR3 is TGCAGTCAATCGACTAGCGGGACCTACGAGCAGTACTTC.

Many counts were recorded for this clonotype. The chain's CDR3 is CAWSPKTGFTYEQYF. The CDR3 DNA sequence: TGTGCCTGGAGTCCCAAAACAGGGTTTACCTACGAGCAGTACTTC. The V gene is TRBV30, the J gene TRBJ2-7; maybe TRBD1 (6 bases). Germline V gives CDR1 GTSNPN, CDR2 SVGIG (reference sequence). This CDR3 has 15 amino acids. Trimming pared 2 bases from V and 2 bases from J, leaving 16 bases between. Full variable domain (remainder filled in from reference TRBV30 and TRBJ2-7): SQTIHQWPATLVQPVGSPLSLECTVEGTSNPNLYWYRQAAGRGLQLLFYSVGIGQISSEVPQNLSASRPQDRQFILSSKKLLLSDSGFYLCAWSPKTGFTYEQYFGPGTRLTVT.

The sample holds a few counts of this clonotype. The chain carries TRBV11-1 and TRBJ1-5; D call uncertain. V was clipped by 5 bases and J by 2 bases, with 16 bases between them. Germline-derived CDR1 and CDR2 are SGHAT and FQDESV (reference sequence). This CDR3 comprises 16 residues. The CDR3 reads CASSPIRKIGNQPQHF. Written as DNA, the CDR3 is TGTGCCAGCAGCCCCATAAGGAAAATCGGCAATCAGCCCCAGCATTTT.

The table lists this clonotype with a count of one. The chain employs TRBV28 and TRBJ1-1; the match to TRBD1 covers 8 bases. The CDR3 covers 14 residues. CDR1 and CDR2 (germline): MDHEN, SYDVKM. With V trimmed by 5 bases and J by 4 bases, 6 bases remained unmatched. As DNA, the CDR3 is TGTGCCAGCAGTGAACAGGGGGGAGGCACTGAAGCTTTCTTT. Translated, it gives CASSEQGGGTEAFF.

This clonotype is labeled medium-sized. J is TRBJ1-1 and V is TRBV27; 10 nucleotides line up with TRBD1. Germline loops: CDR1 MNHEY, CDR2 SMNVEV (reference sequence). V shed 0 bases and J 7 bases; nucleotides not matched to a gene: 5. The CDR3 is 15 residues long. The CDR3 region is CASSLSRTGGGEAFF. Written as DNA, the CDR3 is TGTGCCAGCAGTTTATCCCGGACAGGGGGAGGTGAAGCTTTCTTT.

This clonotype came up many times. The rearrangement uses TRBV6-5 and TRBJ2-6; a weak D match, TRBD1 (5 bases). The length of the CDR3 is 15 residues. Between the trimmed V and J ends, which lost 3 bases and 2 bases, there was a span of 8 bases. Germline V gene sequence: CDR1 MNHEY, CDR2 SVGAGI. In nucleotides, the CDR3 is TGTGCCAGCAGTTATAGGGGTCCTGGGGCCAACGTCCTGACTTTC. Amino acids: CASSYRGPGANVLTF.

Many counts were recorded for this clonotype. This rearrangement joins TRBV4-1 to TRBJ1-5; D gene unclear. Per germline, CDR1 MGHRA and CDR2 YSYEKL. This CDR3 contains 15 residues. V was cut by 1 base and J by 3 bases, with 10 bases left in between. The CDR3 DNA sequence: TGCGCCAGCAGCCAAGGTCGTGGGCTCAATCAGCCCCAGCATTTT. Translated, it gives CASSQGRGLNQPQHF.

The table lists this clonotype with many counts. The gene calls are TRBV6-1 and TRBJ2-5; unclear D gene. Trimming removed 5 bases at V and 3 bases at J, with 10 bases between. Germline V gene data show CDR1 as MNHNS and CDR2 as SASEGT. The CDR3 consists of 13 residues. The CDR3 coding sequence is TGTGCCAGCAGTAAGACGCACGAAGAGACCCAGTACTTC. It encodes CASSKTHEETQYF.

This clonotype was found many times. This chain connects TRBV20-1 to TRBJ1-1; 7 nucleotides align to TRBD1. The CDR3 covers 14 residues. V trimming: 0 bases; J trimming: 4 bases; junction bases outside the gene matches: 5. In germline, CDR1 is DFQATT, CDR2 SNEGSKA (reference sequence). This chain's CDR3 is CSARDSSGGTEAFF. The CDR3 DNA reads as TGCAGTGCTAGAGATTCCTCAGGGGGCACTGAAGCTTTCTTT.

This clonotype was detected many times. The V call is TRBV11-2, the J call TRBJ1-1; no clear D. Trimming left V 0 bases short and J 4 bases short, with 9 bases between. Germline values: CDR1 SGHAT, CDR2 FQNNGV. The CDR3 is 14 residues long. The CDR3 nucleotides read TGTGCCAGCAGCTTAGATCGGTCAGCCACTGAAGCTTTCTTT. This translates into CASSLDRSATEAFF.

This clonotype was observed many times. The chain employs TRBV12-3 or TRBV12-4 and TRBJ2-3; 14 positions agree with TRBD2. V lost 5 bases, J lost 3 bases, and 4 bases stayed unmatched. The CDR3 spans 16 residues. In DNA, the CDR3 is TGTGCCAGCAGTCAGGGACTAGCGGGAGCAACAGATACGCAGTATTTT. It translates to CASSQGLAGATDTQYF.

This clonotype appeared many times. The chain is built from TRBV19 and TRBJ1-1; no clear D gene. Germline V gene sequence: CDR1 LNHDA, CDR2 SQIVND (reference sequence). The V gene lost 0 bases and the J gene lost 4 bases, with 12 bases spanning the gap. CDR3 length: 15 residues. CDR3 loop: CASSIEPGFVTEAFF. In DNA form, the CDR3 reads TGTGCCAGTAGTATAGAACCGGGTTTTGTCACTGAAGCTTTCTTT.

This clonotype was observed at least ten times. The CDR3 here is CSAQAGYNEQFF. DNA for the CDR3: TGCAGTGCTCAAGCCGGATACAATGAGCAGTTCTTC. The chain has TRBV20-1 and TRBJ2-1; no definite D call. With 5 bases removed from V and 4 bases from J, the gap between germline ends came to 9 bases. CDR3 size: 12 residues. The germline V gene has CDR1 DFQATT and CDR2 SNEGSKA (reference sequence).

This clonotype was seen repeatedly, ten times or more. V gene TRBV7-2 combines with J gene TRBJ2-5, with 8 bases that match TRBD2. The CDR3 is made up of 15 amino acids. Trimming took 7 bases from V and 5 from J; bases not matched to a gene: 12. Germline lookup yields CDR1 SGHTA and CDR2 FQGNSA. The CDR3, as DNA: TGTGCCAGCACCCTGACCGGGACTAGGGGCGAGACCCAGTACTTC. Its protein is CASTLTGTRGETQYF.